These 22 T cell receptor beta chains originate from one sample sequenced in a study of cytomegalovirus exposure and HLA in healthy donors. Primers: 60 Vbeta forward and 13 Jbeta reverse. The method was immunoSEQ multiplex PCR; TCRdb's version includes in-frame clones alone and lacks a portion of them. In the table there are 25,000 to 30,000 clones, approximately 62% of which are singletons. Sequencing was done on a sample of PBMCs. The receptors originated from a male donor in good health and CMV-seropositive.

The CDR3 protein is CASSLGEGRGNQPQHF. CDR3 nucleotides: TGTGCCAGCAGCTTAGGGGAGGGTCGGGGCAATCAGCCCCAGCATTTT. V is TRBV7-9 and J is TRBJ1-5; D gene unclear. CDR3 size: 16 residues. Germline V CDR1 and CDR2: SEHNR, FQNEAQ (reference sequence). V lost 1 base, J lost 2 bases, and 12 bases lay in between.

In its sample, this clone was seen once. The chain carries TRBV5-6 and TRBJ2-5, with 13 bases that match TRBD2. The ends lost 4 bases at V and 5 bases at J; junction bases unmatched: 5. CDR1 and CDR2 from the germline V gene are SGHDT and YYEEEE. CDR3 length equals 15 residues. The CDR3, as DNA: TGTGCCAGCAGCCTCGGACTAGCGGGAGCGGAGACCCAGTACTTC. Its protein product is CASSLGLAGAETQYF.

This sequence joins TRBV2 and TRBJ1-2; TRBD1 aligns across 9 bases. The CDR3 consists of 13 residues. The germline V gene has CDR1 SNHLY and CDR2 FYNNEI. Trimming removed 6 bases from V and 7 bases from J; junction bases left unmatched: 6. CDR3 loop: CASRGQGIGGYTF. The CDR3 nucleotides are TGTGCCAGCAGGGGACAGGGTATCGGTGGCTACACCTTC.

The chain couples TRBV10-3 to TRBJ2-2, with D possibly being TRBD1 (5 bases). CDR1 and CDR2 from the germline V gene are ENHRY and SYGVKD. Trimming took 3 bases from V and 5 from J, leaving 7 bases between them. The CDR3 is made up of 13 amino acids. The CDR3 coding sequence is TGTGCCATCAGTGACAGGGATACCGGGGAGCTGTTTTTT. Protein sequence: CAISDRDTGELFF.

This rearrangement joins TRBV6-5 to TRBJ2-2, with 9 bases aligning to TRBD2. The trim removed 8 bases at V and 8 bases at J, leaving 6 bases unmatched. The length of the CDR3 is 13 residues. Germline V lookup: CDR1 MNHEY, CDR2 SVGAGI. CDR3 DNA: TGTGCCAGCCTCTCTAGCGGGACAGGGGAGCTGTTTTTT. This encodes CASLSSGTGELFF.

This clone showed up just a few times. The chain carries TRBV7-9 and TRBJ2-3; tentative D call: TRBD2 (5 bases). The V end lost 0 bases, the J end lost 2 bases, and 6 bases lay between the germline ends. The CDR3 totals 14 residues. Germline CDR1 and CDR2: SEHNR and FQNEAQ (reference sequence). As DNA, the CDR3 is TGTGCCAGCAGCTTAGCGGGAGCCACAGATACGCAGTATTTT. Amino acid sequence: CASSLAGATDTQYF.

Judged by abundance, this clone is medium-sized (0.01 to 0.1%). This chain uses TRBV6-5 with TRBJ1-1, with unresolved D. V lost 4 bases, J lost 0 bases, and 3 bases lay in between. Germline lookup yields CDR1 MNHEY and CDR2 SVGAGI. The CDR3 is made up of 12 amino acids. CDR3 loop: CASSLMNTEAFF. The CDR3 DNA reads as TGTGCCAGCAGTTTAATGAACACTGAAGCTTTCTTT.

This chain links TRBV7-9 with TRBJ2-3, with D possibly matching TRBD2 (6 bases). The CDR3 length is 14 residues. Germline-derived CDR1 and CDR2 are SEHNR and FQNEAQ (reference sequence). V lost 5 bases and J 3 bases, leaving 12 bases between the germline ends. CDR3 sequence reads: CASSATSGTDTQYF. The CDR3 coding sequence is TGTGCCAGCAGCGCGACTAGTGGTACAGATACGCAGTATTTT.

This clone appeared a few times. The J gene is TRBJ1-2, the V gene TRBV25-1, with 11 bases lining up with TRBD1. The V and J ends lost 3 bases and 5 bases, in that order; junction bases with no gene match: 5. Germline lookup yields CDR1 MGHDK and CDR2 SYGVNS. The CDR3 extends over 15 amino acids. The chain's CDR3 is CASSDWGQGVYGYTF. CDR3 bases: TGTGCCAGCAGTGATTGGGGACAGGGGGTATATGGCTACACCTTC.

The chain has TRBV5-1 and TRBJ2-3; a weak D match, TRBD2 (6 bases). Germline-derived CDR1 and CDR2 are SGHRS and YFSETQ. The CDR3 is made up of 17 amino acids. Between the trimmed V and J ends, which lost 4 bases and 0 bases, there was a span of 18 bases. The CDR3 loop is CASSPQVLADSTDTQYF. Here the CDR3 DNA reads TGCGCCAGCAGCCCTCAAGTACTAGCAGATAGCACAGATACGCAGTATTTT.

There are a few counts of this clone. V is TRBV5-1 and J is TRBJ2-7; TRBD2 is a possible D gene (5 bases). Germline V lookup: CDR1 SGHRS, CDR2 YFSETQ. Trimming removed 2 bases at V and 7 bases at J, with 13 bases between. The CDR3 is made up of 13 amino acids. The DNA of the CDR3 is TGCGCCAGCAGCTTCCAGGCGGCGGGTGAGCAGTACTTC. It specifies CASSFQAAGEQYF.

The chain employs TRBV7-2 and TRBJ2-1; TRBD2 matches at 9 bases. This CDR3 region has 14 residues. Per germline, CDR1 SGHTA and CDR2 FQGNSA. The junction had 8 bases not matched to a gene; V was cut back by 5 bases and J by 9 bases. In nucleotides, the CDR3 is TGTGCCAGCAGCGACGGCGGGGGGGCTATTGAGCAGTTCTTC. Translated, it gives CASSDGGGAIEQFF.

With regard to this clone: Other DNA sequences within the sample encode an identical CDR3. The gene calls are TRBV18 and TRBJ1-1; D ambiguous. The CDR3 length is 14 residues. Trimming left V 2 bases short and J 1 base short, with 8 bases between. The germline V gene has CDR1 KGHSH and CDR2 LQKENI. In DNA form, the CDR3 reads TGTGCCAGCTCACCAAACAGTCGGAACACTGAAGCTTTCTTT. Its protein is CASSPNSRNTEAFF.

V and J are TRBV25-1 and TRBJ1-2; D is perhaps TRBD1 (6 bases). V lost 6 bases, J lost 2 bases, and 10 bases lay in between. Germline values: CDR1 MGHDK, CDR2 SYGVNS. The CDR3 has 13 amino acids. This chain's CDR3 is CASSSQGNYGYTF. CDR3 DNA sequence: TGTGCCAGCAGCTCCCAGGGGAACTATGGCTACACCTTC.

The chain employs TRBV28 and TRBJ1-2; D is possibly TRBD1 (6 bases). Trimming cost V 5 bases and J 4 bases, with 8 bases left between them. The CDR3 covers 12 residues. The germline V gene has CDR1 MDHEN and CDR2 SYDVKM. CDR3 region: CASSGQIYGYTF. As DNA, the CDR3 is TGTGCCAGCAGTGGACAGATCTATGGCTACACCTTC.

The chain carries TRBV5-1 and TRBJ2-7, with TRBD1 matching 7 bases. The CDR3 length is 14 residues. J lost 6 bases, V lost 0 bases, and 6 bases had no gene match. The germline gives CDR1 SGHRS, CDR2 YFSETQ. The CDR3, as DNA: TGCGCCAGCAGCTTGGACAGGGGATTCGGCGAGCAGTACTTC. Protein product: CASSLDRGFGEQYF. The full variable domain, completed using reference TRBV5-1 and TRBJ2-7, is KAGVTQTPRYLIKTRGQQVTLSCSPISGHRSVSWYQQTPGQGLQFLFEYFSETQRNKGNFPGRFSGRQFSNSRSEMNVSTLELGDSALYLCASSLDRGFGEQYFGPGTRLTVT.

V is TRBV2 and J is TRBJ1-5; D is undetermined. CDR1 and CDR2 (germline): SNHLY, FYNNEI. Deletions cut 3 bases from V and 2 bases from J, with 8 bases between. The CDR3 contains 14 residues. The DNA of the CDR3 is TGTGCCAGCAGTGATCGGAGGGGCAATCAGCCCCAGCATTTT. Encoded protein: CASSDRRGNQPQHF. The full variable domain, rest sourced from reference TRBV2 and TRBJ1-5, is EPEVTQTPSHQVTQMGQEVILRCVPISNHLYFYWYRQILGQKVEFLVSFYNNEISEKSEIFDDQFSVERPDGSNFTLKIRSTKLEDSAMYFCASSDRRGNQPQHFGDGTRLSIL.

This clone appeared many times. The chain carries TRBV9 and TRBJ2-7, with 11 positions matching TRBD1. Looked up from germline, CDR1 is SGDLS and CDR2 is YYNGEE. The V and J ends lost 2 bases and 3 bases, in that order; junction bases with no gene match: 4. CDR3 length equals 15 residues. The CDR3 DNA reads TGTGCCAGCAGCGTCGGACAGGGGGCCGGCTACGAGCAGTACTTC. Its protein is CASSVGQGAGYEQYF.

The CDR3 loop is CASSQVSPAGEQYF. The CDR3 DNA sequence: TGTGCCAGCAGCCAAGTCTCACCTGCCGGCGAGCAGTACTTC. The chain couples TRBV4-2 to TRBJ2-7; D is uncertain. Germline V gene data show CDR1 as LGHNA and CDR2 as YNFKEQ. The V and J ends lost 1 base and 6 bases respectively, with 13 bases between them. CDR3 length: 14 residues.

V and J are TRBV5-1 and TRBJ2-7, with 14 bases lining up with TRBD2. V was clipped by 3 bases and J by 6 bases; unmatched bases: 5. From germline, CDR1 is SGHRS and CDR2 YFSETQ. This CDR3 spans 15 amino acids. The CDR3 loop is CASSWETSGRAEQYF. CDR3 nucleotide sequence: TGCGCCAGCAGCTGGGAGACTAGCGGGAGGGCCGAGCAGTACTTC.

There are many counts of this clone. The CDR3 nucleotides are TGTGCCAGCAGCCCCCAGGTGGGGGCGGCCACTGAAGCTTTCTTT. Its translation is CASSPQVGAATEAFF. The chain couples TRBV11-2 to TRBJ1-1; D may be TRBD1 (6 bases). Germline CDR1 SGHAT, CDR2 FQNNGV. The CDR3 contains 15 residues. V shed 5 bases and J shed 4 bases, with 17 bases lying between them.

The V gene is TRBV6-6, the J gene TRBJ1-1; D gene unclear. This CDR3 is built from 14 residues. V lost 11 bases, J lost 1 base, and 17 bases lay in between. Germline V gene sequence: CDR1 MNHNY, CDR2 SVGAGI (reference sequence). This CDR3 is CASRPAEANTEAFF. The DNA of the CDR3 is TGTGCCTCCCGTCCGGCGGAGGCGAACACTGAAGCTTTCTTT.